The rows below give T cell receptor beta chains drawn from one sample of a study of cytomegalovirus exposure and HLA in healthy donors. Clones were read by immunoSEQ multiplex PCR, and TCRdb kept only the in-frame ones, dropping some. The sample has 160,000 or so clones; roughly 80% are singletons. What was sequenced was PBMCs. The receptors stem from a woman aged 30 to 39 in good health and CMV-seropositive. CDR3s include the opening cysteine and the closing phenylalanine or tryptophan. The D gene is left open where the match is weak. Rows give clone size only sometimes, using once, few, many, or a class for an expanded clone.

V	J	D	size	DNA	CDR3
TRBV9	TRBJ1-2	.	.	TGTGCCAGCAGCGTCTCAGCGAGGGACTATGGCTACACCTTC	CASSVSARDYGYTF
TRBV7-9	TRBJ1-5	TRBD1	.	TGTGCCAGCAGCTTAGAGGTACAGGGGTATCAGCCCCAGCATTTT	CASSLEVQGYQPQHF
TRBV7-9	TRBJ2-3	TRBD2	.	TGTGCCAGCAGCCAGGGACTAGACCATAGCACAGATACGCAGTATTTT	CASSQGLDHSTDTQYF
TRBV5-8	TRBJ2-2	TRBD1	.	TGTGCCAGCAGCTTGTGGACAGGGGACACCGGGGAGCTGTTTTTT	CASSLWTGDTGELFF
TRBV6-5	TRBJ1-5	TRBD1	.	TGTGCCAGCAGTTACGAGGGGGCCTTAAGTCAGCCCCAGCATTTT	CASSYEGALSQPQHF
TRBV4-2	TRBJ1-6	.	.	TGTGCCAGCAGCCAATACAGGGTGGGTAATTCACCCCTCCACTTT	CASSQYRVGNSPLHF
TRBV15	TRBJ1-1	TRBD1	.	TGTGCCACCAGCAGAGAACAGGGGACTGAAGCTTTCTTT	CATSREQGTEAFF
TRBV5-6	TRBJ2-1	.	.	TGTGCCAGCAGCCGCGGGAACAGGATAGACTTCAATGAGCAGTTCTTC	CASSRGNRIDFNEQFF
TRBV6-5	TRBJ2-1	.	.	TGTGCCAGCAGTTACCCTAATTTGCGTGAGCAGTTCTTC	CASSYPNLREQFF
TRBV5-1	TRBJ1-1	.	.	TGCGCCAGCAGCTTGACAGCTTCGAACACTGAAGCTTTCTTT	CASSLTASNTEAFF
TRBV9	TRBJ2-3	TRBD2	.	TGTGCCAGCAGCGTAGAGGCTAGCGGGAGCACAGATACGCAGTATTTT	CASSVEASGSTDTQYF
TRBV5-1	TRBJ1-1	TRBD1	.	TGCGCCAGCAGCCTGGGGACAGGAGGTATGAACACTGAAGCTTTCTTT	CASSLGTGGMNTEAFF
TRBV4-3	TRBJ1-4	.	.	TGCGCCAGCAGCCAAGATTATAACCGGAGGCTGTTTTTT	CASSQDYNRRLFF
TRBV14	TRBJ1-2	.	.	TGTGCCAGCAGCCAGAATTTCGGGGGGGCTAACTATGGCTACACCTTC	CASSQNFGGANYGYTF
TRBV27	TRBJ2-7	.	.	TGTGCCAGCAGTCCGACCCCGCGTAGGAGCTCCTACGAGCAGTACTTC	CASSPTPRRSSYEQYF
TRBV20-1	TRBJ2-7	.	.	TGCAGTGCTGGCTTAGGGGGCGAGCAGTACTTC	CSAGLGGEQYF
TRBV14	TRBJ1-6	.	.	TGTGCCAGCAGCCTAAAGAACCGGGGATTAAGTTCACCCCTCCACTTT	CASSLKNRGLSSPLHF
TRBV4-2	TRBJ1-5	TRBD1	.	TGTGCCAGCAGCCAAGGCATGACAGGGACTCAGCCCCAGCATTTT	CASSQGMTGTQPQHF
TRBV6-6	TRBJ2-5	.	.	TGTGCCAGCAGTCAAGACAAGCAAGAGACCCAGTACTTC	CASSQDKQETQYF
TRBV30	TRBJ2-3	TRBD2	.	TGTGCCTCCCTGGGGTGGGAGCGGGGGACAGATACGCAGTATTTT	CASLGWERGTDTQYF
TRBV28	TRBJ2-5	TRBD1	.	TGTGCCAGCAGTTTATCCCAGGGGGTAGGGGAGACCCAGTACTTC	CASSLSQGVGETQYF
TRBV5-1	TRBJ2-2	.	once	TGCGCCAGCAGCTTCGTAGGGGAGCTGTTTTTT	CASSFVGELFF
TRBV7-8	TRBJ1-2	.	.	TGTGCCAGCAGCAAGACAGTAAACTATGGCTACACCTTC	CASSKTVNYGYTF
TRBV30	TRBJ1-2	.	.	TGTGCCTGGAGTTCAGGGTTTTATGGCTACACCTTC	CAWSSGFYGYTF
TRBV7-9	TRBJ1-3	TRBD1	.	TGTGCCAGCAGCTTCCCTGGGGACAGGGGCTCTGGAAACACCATATATTTT	CASSFPGDRGSGNTIYF
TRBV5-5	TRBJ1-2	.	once	TGTGCCAGCAGCAATGTCGGCGGCGACTATGGCTACACCTTC	CASSNVGGDYGYTF
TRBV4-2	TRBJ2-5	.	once	TGTGCCAGCAGCCCCACCGGCTCAACAGGGTTCCAAGAGACCCAGTACTTC	CASSPTGSTGFQETQYF
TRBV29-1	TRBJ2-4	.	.	TGCAGCGGCCTGGAGCAACAAAACATTCAGTACTTC	CSGLEQQNIQYF
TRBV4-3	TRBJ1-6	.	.	TGCGCCAGCAGCCGTCGATGGGGGGAGAGCTCCTATAATTCACCCCTCCACTTT	CASSRRWGESSYNSPLHF
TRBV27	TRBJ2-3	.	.	TGTGCCAGCAGTTTGAGTCGGGGGGCCGGGGCAGATACGCAGTATTTT	CASSLSRGAGADTQYF
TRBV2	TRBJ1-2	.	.	TGTGCCAGCAATCCTCTTGGACGGACTCCAACAATTAACTATGGCTACACCTTC	CASNPLGRTPTINYGYTF
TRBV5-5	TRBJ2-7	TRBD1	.	TGTGCCAGCAGCTTGGGGGACAGGGTATCTTACGAGCAGTACTTC	CASSLGDRVSYEQYF
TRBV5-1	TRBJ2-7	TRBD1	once	TGCGCCAGCAGCTCCCCTTACAGGGGCAGGGGTGGCGAGCAGTACTTC	CASSSPYRGRGGEQYF
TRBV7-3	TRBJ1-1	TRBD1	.	TGTGCCAGCAGTTATACTACAGGGGCTGAAGCTTTCTTT	CASSYTTGAEAFF
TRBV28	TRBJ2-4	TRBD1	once	TGTGCCAGCAGTCCCGGGACAGGGGGAACCAAAAACATTCAGTACTTC	CASSPGTGGTKNIQYF
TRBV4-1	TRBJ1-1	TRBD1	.	TGCGCCAGCAGCCAAGGATTCTGGACAGGGGGCTTTACTGAAGCTTTCTTT	CASSQGFWTGGFTEAFF
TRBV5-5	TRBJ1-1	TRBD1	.	TGTGCCAGCAGCACAGACCGGGACAGGGAGACTGAAGCTTTCTTT	CASSTDRDRETEAFF
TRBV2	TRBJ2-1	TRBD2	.	TGTGCCAACACCGGGACTCGGGAGGGGAGCTCCTACAATGAGCAGTTCTTC	CANTGTREGSSYNEQFF
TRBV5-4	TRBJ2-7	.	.	TGTGCCAGCAGCTTGGAACAGGCCTCCTACGAGCAGTACTTC	CASSLEQASYEQYF
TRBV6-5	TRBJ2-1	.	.	TGTGCCAGCAGTTATTCTCCCACGGGAGATGGGTTCTTC	CASSYSPTGDGFF
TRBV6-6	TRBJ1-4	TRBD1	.	TGTGCCAGCAGTTACAGACAGGGGCGTGAAAAACTGTTTTTT	CASSYRQGREKLFF
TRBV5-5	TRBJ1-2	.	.	TGTGCCAGCAGCTTCCAGGGTAACTATGGCTACACCTTC	CASSFQGNYGYTF